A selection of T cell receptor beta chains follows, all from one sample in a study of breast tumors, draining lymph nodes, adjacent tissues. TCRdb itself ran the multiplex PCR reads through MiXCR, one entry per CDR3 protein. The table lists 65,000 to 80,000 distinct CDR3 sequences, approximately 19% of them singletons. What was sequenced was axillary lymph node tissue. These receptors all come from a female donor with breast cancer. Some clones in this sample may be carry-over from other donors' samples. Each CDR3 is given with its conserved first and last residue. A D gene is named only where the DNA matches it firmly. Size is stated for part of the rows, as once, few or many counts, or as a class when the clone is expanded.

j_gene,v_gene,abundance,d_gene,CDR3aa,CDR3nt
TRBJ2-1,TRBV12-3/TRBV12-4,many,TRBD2,CASSLAGASGMNEQFF,TGTGCCAGCAGTTTAGCGGGGGCTAGCGGGATGAATGAGCAGTTCTTC
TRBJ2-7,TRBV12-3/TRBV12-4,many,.,CASSLEQVAWEQYF,TGTGCCAGCAGTTTAGAGCAGGTGGCTTGGGAGCAGTACTTC
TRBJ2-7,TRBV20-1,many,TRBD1,CSARDRAYEQYF,TGCAGTGCTAGGGACAGGGCTTACGAGCAGTACTTC
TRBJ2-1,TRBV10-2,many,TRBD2,CASRAATSANNEQFF,TGCGCCAGCAGAGCGGCGACTAGCGCCAACAATGAGCAGTTCTTC
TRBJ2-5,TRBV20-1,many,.,CSARDREETQYF,TGCAGTGCTAGAGACAGGGAAGAGACCCAGTACTTC
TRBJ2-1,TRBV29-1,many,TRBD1,CSAPIVGQGGNEQFF,TGCAGCGCCCCCATCGTAGGACAGGGGGGGAATGAGCAGTTCTTC
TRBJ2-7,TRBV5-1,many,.,CASSLGGLSYEQYF,TGCGCCAGCAGCTTGGGGGGACTCTCCTACGAGCAGTACTTC
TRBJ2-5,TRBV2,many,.,CASSFMGRGETQYF,TGTGCCAGCAGCTTTATGGGGCGGGGAGAGACCCAGTACTTC
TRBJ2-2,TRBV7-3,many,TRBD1,CASSLYRGAGELFF,TGTGCCAGCAGCTTATACAGGGGGGCCGGGGAGCTGTTTTTT
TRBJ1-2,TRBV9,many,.,CASTLGGSYTF,TGTGCCAGCACCCTAGGGGGTAGCTACACCTTC
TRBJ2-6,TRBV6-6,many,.,CASSPQVGRGANVLTF,TGTGCCAGCAGTCCGCAAGTGGGGCGAGGGGCCAACGTCCTGACTTTC
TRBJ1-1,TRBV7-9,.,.,CASSLEAAEAFF,TGTGCCAGCAGCTTAGAGGCTGCTGAGGCTTTCTTT
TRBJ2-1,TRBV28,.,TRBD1,CASSASGTGDNEQFF,TGTGCCAGCAGTGCTTCTGGGACAGGGGACAATGAGCAGTTCTTC
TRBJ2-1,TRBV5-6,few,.,CASSPLSGRSSYNEQFF,TGTGCCAGCAGCCCACTAAGCGGACGAAGCTCCTACAATGAGCAGTTCTTC
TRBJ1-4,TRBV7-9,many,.,CASSIPGGGSNEKLFF,TGTGCCAGCAGCATCCCGGGCGGGGGCTCAAATGAAAAACTGTTTTTT
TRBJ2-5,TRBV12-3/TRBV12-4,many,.,CASGRVETQYF,TGTGCCAGCGGCAGGGTCGAGACCCAGTACTTC
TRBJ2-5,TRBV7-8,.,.,CASAQGGRETQYF,TGTGCCAGCGCCCAGGGGGGGCGAGAGACCCAGTACTTC
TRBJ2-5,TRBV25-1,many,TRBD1,CASSDARDRVRETQYF,TGTGCCAGCAGTGACGCCCGGGACAGGGTCCGTGAGACCCAGTACTTC
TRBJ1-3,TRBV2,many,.,CASSERRGNTIYF,TGTGCCAGCAGTGAACGCCGGGGGAACACCATATATTTT
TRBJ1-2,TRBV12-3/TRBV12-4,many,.,CASSLGGNGYTF,TGTGCCAGCAGTTTAGGAGGGAATGGCTACACCTTC
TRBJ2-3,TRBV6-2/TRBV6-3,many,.,CASSQGFADTQYF,TGTGCCAGCAGTCAAGGGTTCGCAGATACGCAGTATTTT
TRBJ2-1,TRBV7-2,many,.,CASSFTGGRYNEQFF,TGTGCCAGCAGTTTCACTGGTGGGAGGTACAATGAGCAGTTCTTC
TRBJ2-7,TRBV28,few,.,CASSSPTVAAYEQYF,TGTGCCAGCAGTTCTCCGACAGTAGCCGCCTACGAGCAGTACTTC
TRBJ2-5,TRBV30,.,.,CAWRGNFKTRGTQYF,TGTGCCTGGAGAGGGAATTTTAAAACCAGAGGGACCCAGTACTTC
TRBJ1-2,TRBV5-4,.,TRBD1,CASSLARGQGNYGYTF,TGTGCCAGCAGCTTGGCCAGAGGACAGGGCAACTATGGCTACACCTTC
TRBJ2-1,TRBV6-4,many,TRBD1,CASSDSTGGGPYMFF,TGTGCCAGCAGTGACTCGACAGGGGGCGGCCCTTATATGTTCTTC
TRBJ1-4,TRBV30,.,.,CAWRPGVLTNEKLFF,TGTGCCTGGAGACCAGGGGTATTAACTAATGAAAAACTGTTTTTT
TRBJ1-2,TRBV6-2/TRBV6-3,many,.,CASSFGNGYTF,TGTGCCAGCAGTTTCGGAAATGGCTACACCTTC
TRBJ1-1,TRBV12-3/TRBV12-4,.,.,CASSYDRNTEAFF,TGTGCCAGCAGCTATGACAGGAACACTGAAGCTTTCTTT
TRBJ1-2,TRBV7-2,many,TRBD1,CASSSRQGYGYTF,TGTGCCAGCAGCTCCAGACAGGGTTATGGCTACACCTTC
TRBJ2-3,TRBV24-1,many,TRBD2,CATSDFQRDISDTQYF,TGTGCCACCAGTGATTTCCAGCGGGATATATCAGATACGCAGTATTTT
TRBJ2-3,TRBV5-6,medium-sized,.,CASSLGRDTQYF,TGTGCCAGCAGCTTAGGACGTGATACGCAGTATTTT
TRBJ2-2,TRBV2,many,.,CASTRDTGELFF,TGTGCCAGCACAAGGGACACCGGGGAGCTGTTTTTT